The T cell receptor beta chain described here comes from a study of cytotoxic CD8 clonotypes in ibrutinib-treated CLL. Study overall: After a median roughly a year on treatment (6 to 36), response samples were drawn.

Between the trimmed V and J ends, which lost 1 base and 7 bases, there was a span of 10 bases. Germline V gene sequence: CDR1 SNHLY, CDR2 FYNNEI. This CDR3 is 13 amino acids long. In its sample, this clone was seen a few times. As input for TCR beta libraries, roughly 2 micrograms of genomic DNA came from cryopreserved PBMCs. Data came from immunoSEQ multiplex PCR; TCRdb stores just in-frame clones and leaves some out. Of more than 15,000 clones in the sample, 65% to 70% were seen once. This receptor was taken from a human donor with chronic lymphocytic leukemia. This specimen was PBMCs, taken before ibrutinib treatment. This chain connects TRBV2 to TRBJ1-1, with D possibly matching TRBD1 (5 bases). As DNA, the CDR3 is TGTGCCAGCAGTGAAGAGTGGGGGGGTGAAGCTTTCTTT. It specifies CASSEEWGGEAFF.